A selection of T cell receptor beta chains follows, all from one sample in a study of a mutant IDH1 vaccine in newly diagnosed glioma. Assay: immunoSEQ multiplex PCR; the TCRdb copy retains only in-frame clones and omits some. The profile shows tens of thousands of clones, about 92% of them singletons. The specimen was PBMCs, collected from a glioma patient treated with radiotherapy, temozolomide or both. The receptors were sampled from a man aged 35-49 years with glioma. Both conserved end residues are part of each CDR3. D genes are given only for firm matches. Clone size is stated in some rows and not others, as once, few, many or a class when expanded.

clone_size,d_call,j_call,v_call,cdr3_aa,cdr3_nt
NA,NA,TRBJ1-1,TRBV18,CASSPRQETEAFF,TGTGCCAGCTCACCAAGGCAGGAGACTGAAGCTTTCTTT
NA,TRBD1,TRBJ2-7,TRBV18,CASSPSGTGDYEQYF,TGTGCCAGCTCACCATCCGGGACAGGGGACTACGAGCAGTACTTC
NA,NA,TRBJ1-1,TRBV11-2,CASSQWGLAFF,TGTGCCAGCAGCCAATGGGGGTTAGCTTTCTTT
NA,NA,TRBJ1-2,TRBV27,CASRQGAGYTF,TGTGCCAGCAGACAGGGAGCTGGCTACACCTTC
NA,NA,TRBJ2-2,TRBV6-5,CASSYGRDAVRGELFF,TGTGCCAGCAGTTACGGGCGGGACGCGGTGAGAGGGGAGCTGTTTTTT
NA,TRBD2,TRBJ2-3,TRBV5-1,CASSSGTSGIGYTDTQYF,TGCGCCAGCAGCTCCGGGACTAGCGGGATTGGTTACACAGATACGCAGTATTTT
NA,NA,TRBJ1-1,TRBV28,CASSLSRVNTEAFF,TGTGCCAGCAGTTTGAGCAGGGTGAACACTGAAGCTTTCTTT
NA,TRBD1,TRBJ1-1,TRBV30,CAWADRGTAAFF,TGTGCCTGGGCTGACAGGGGAACAGCAGCTTTCTTT
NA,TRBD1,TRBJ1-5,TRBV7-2,CASSAGTGFNQPQHF,TGTGCCAGCAGCGCCGGGACAGGGTTTAATCAGCCCCAGCATTTT
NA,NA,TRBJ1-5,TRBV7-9,CASSYPRGAPGPQHF,TGTGCCAGCAGCTACCCGCGGGGGGCCCCTGGGCCCCAGCATTTT
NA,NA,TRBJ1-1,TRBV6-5,CASSYSLGAGAEAFF,TGTGCCAGCAGTTACTCCCTCGGTGCCGGAGCTGAAGCTTTCTTT
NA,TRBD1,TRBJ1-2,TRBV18,CASSPPGTGFWGYTF,TGTGCCAGCTCACCGCCGGGGACAGGGTTTTGGGGCTACACCTTC
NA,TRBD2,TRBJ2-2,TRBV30,CAWQREDPTGELFF,TGTGCCTGGCAGCGGGAGGATCCCACCGGGGAGCTGTTTTTT
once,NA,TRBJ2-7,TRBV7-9,CASSLAVYEQYF,TGTGCCAGCAGCTTAGCTGTCTACGAGCAGTACTTC
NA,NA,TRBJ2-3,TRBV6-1,CASSEVGRASDTQYF,TGTGCCAGCAGTGAAGTGGGTCGAGCGTCAGATACGCAGTATTTT
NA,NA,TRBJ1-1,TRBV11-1,CASSRRSGNTEAFF,TGTGCCAGCAGCCGCCGGTCGGGGAACACTGAAGCTTTCTTT
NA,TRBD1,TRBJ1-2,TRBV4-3,CASSHYRGYGYTF,TGCGCCAGCAGCCACTACAGGGGCTATGGCTACACCTTC
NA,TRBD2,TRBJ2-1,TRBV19,CASSIDPASGRLEQFF,TGTGCCAGTAGTATAGATCCGGCTAGCGGGAGACTAGAGCAGTTCTTC